This passage covers 6 T cell receptor beta chains from one sample sequenced in a study of CD4 T cells in relation to SARS-CoV-2 and coronaviruses. TCRdb's table, derived via immunoSEQ multiplex PCR, lists solely in-frame clones and lacks some. The table has around 11,000 clones, about 81% seen once. The unexposed donors gave CD4+ T cells in 2011-2018, prior to COVID-19. CD4+ T cells were isolated from the cells after around 10 days of culture. Their target antigens are unknown. The material sequenced was CD4+ T cells from PBMCs, cultured in vitro. These receptors were collected from a human donor in good health.

This clone was counted only a few times. CDR3 DNA sequence: TGCAGCGTTAACGGGGACAGGGGGCATGACACTGAAGCTTTCTTT. Translating gives CSVNGDRGHDTEAFF. The rearrangement uses TRBV29-1 and TRBJ1-1; 12 nucleotides match TRBD1. The CDR3 runs to 15 residues. J lost 3 bases, V lost 5 bases, and 7 bases had no gene match. Germline CDR1 SQVTM, CDR2 ANQGSEA.

The V gene is TRBV4-1, the J gene TRBJ2-7; TRBD1 agrees at 7 bases. J was trimmed by 1 base and V by 4 bases; bases with no gene match: 10. This CDR3 contains 16 residues. Germline V lookup: CDR1 MGHRA, CDR2 YSYEKL. The CDR3, as DNA: TGCGCCAGCAGCCCATACTCCGGGACAGCTTCCTACGAGCAGTACTTC. Protein: CASSPYSGTASYEQYF.

CDR3 coding DNA: TGTGCCAGCAGCTTAGGGGACCATACCAAAAACATTCAGTACTTC. Amino acids: CASSLGDHTKNIQYF. V is TRBV11-1 and J is TRBJ2-4; tentatively, D is TRBD1 or TRBD2 (5 bases each). This CDR3 spans 15 amino acids. Germline CDR1 is SGHAT and CDR2 is FQDESV (reference sequence). V was clipped by 1 base and J by 2 bases, with 9 bases between them.

This clone was seen once. This chain links TRBV29-1 with TRBJ1-1; D is perhaps TRBD1 (5 bases). The CDR3 runs to 13 residues. The ends were cut back, 7 bases at V and 3 bases at J, with 15 bases in the middle. Germline values: CDR1 SQVTM, CDR2 ANQGSEA. DNA for the CDR3: TGCAGCGCGGGAGCGGGGGTAGACACTGAAGCTTTCTTT. It is translated as CSAGAGVDTEAFF.

The V and J genes are TRBV7-9 and TRBJ2-1; 8 bases align to TRBD1. Germline CDR1 SEHNR, CDR2 FQNEAQ (reference sequence). The CDR3 is 17 amino acids. V gave up 4 bases and J gave up 7 bases; unmatched junction bases: 15. The CDR3 nucleotides read TGTGCCAGCAGCTGGCGACCGGGACAGGATATGTTTAATGAGCAGTTCTTC. Protein product: CASSWRPGQDMFNEQFF. Based on the CDR3 plus reference TRBV7-9 and TRBJ2-1, the full variable domain is DTGVSQNPRHKITKRGQNVTFRCDPISEHNRLYWYRQTLGQGPEFLTYFQNEAQLEKSRLLSDRFSAERPKGSFSTLEIQRTEQGDSAMYLCASSWRPGQDMFNEQFFGPGTRLTVL.

This clone was observed a single time. The V and J genes are TRBV24-1 and TRBJ1-2; D is uncertain. V was pared by 0 bases and J by 8 bases, with 6 bases between. The length of the CDR3 is 12 residues. Looked up from germline, CDR1 is KGHDR and CDR2 is SFDVKD. This chain's CDR3 is CATSDLVGGYTF. The CDR3, as DNA: TGTGCCACCAGTGATTTGGTGGGGGGCTACACCTTC.